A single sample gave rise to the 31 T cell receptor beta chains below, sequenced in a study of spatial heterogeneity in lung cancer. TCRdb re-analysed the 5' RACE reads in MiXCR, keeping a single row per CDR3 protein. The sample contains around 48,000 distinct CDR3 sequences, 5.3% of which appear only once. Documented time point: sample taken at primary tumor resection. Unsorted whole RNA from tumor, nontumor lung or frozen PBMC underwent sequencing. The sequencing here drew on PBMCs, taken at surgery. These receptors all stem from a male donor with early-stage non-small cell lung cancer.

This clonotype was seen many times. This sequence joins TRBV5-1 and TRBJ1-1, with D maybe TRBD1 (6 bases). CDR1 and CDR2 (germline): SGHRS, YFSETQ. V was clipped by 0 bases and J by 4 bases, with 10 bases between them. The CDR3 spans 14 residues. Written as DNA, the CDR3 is TGCGCCAGCAGCTTGGGACAGGTGGTCACTGAAGCTTTCTTT. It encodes CASSLGQVVTEAFF.

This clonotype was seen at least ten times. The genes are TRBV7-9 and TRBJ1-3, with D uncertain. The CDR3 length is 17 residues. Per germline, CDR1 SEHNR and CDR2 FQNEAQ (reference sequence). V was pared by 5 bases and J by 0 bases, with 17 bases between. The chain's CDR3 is CASSRSDPGSSGNTIYF. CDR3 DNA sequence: TGTGCCAGCAGCCGTTCGGACCCTGGAAGCTCTGGAAACACCATATATTTT.

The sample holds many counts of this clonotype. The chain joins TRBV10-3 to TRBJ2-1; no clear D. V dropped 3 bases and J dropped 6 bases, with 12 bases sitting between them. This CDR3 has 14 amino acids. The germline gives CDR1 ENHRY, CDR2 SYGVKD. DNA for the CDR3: TGTGCCATCAGTGACCCGACGCTCGCCAATGAGCAGTTCTTC. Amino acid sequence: CAISDPTLANEQFF.

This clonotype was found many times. The CDR3 reads CSARVRTSYEQYF. CDR3 nucleotide sequence: TGCAGTGCTAGAGTCAGGACTAGCTACGAGCAGTACTTC. The chain combines TRBV20-1 with TRBJ2-7, with TRBD2 matching over 7 bases. The germline V gene has CDR1 DFQATT and CDR2 SNEGSKA (reference sequence). Trimming cost V 1 base and J 3 bases; bases outside gene matches: 3. The CDR3 consists of 13 residues.

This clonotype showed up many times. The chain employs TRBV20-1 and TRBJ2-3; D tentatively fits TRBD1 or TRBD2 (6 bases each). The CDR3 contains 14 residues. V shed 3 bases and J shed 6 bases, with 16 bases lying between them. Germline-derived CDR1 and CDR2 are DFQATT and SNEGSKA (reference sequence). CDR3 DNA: TGCAGTGCTAGCGAGACAGGCGCGGGGGATACGCAGTATTTT. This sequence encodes CSASETGAGDTQYF.

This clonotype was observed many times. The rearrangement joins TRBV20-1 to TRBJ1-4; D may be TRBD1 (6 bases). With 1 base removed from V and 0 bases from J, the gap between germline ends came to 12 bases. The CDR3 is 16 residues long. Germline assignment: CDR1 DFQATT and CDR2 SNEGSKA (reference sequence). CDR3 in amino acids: CSARAGGHATNEKLFF. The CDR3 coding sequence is TGCAGTGCTAGAGCGGGGGGCCATGCAACTAATGAAAAACTGTTTTTT.

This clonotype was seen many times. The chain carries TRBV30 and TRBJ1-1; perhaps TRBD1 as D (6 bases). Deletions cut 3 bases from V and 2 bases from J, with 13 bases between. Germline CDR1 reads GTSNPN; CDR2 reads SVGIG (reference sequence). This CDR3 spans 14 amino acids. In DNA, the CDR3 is TGTGCCTGGAGCGGGGGGCGGTTCAACACTGAAGCTTTCTTT. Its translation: CAWSGGRFNTEAFF.

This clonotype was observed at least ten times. CDR3 amino acids: CASSAGEFEQFF. The CDR3, as DNA: TGTGCCAGCAGCGCTGGGGAGTTTGAGCAGTTCTTC. This chain uses TRBV2 with TRBJ2-1; possibly TRBD2 for D (5 bases). CDR3 length: 12 residues. CDR1 is SNHLY and CDR2 is FYNNEI in the germline V gene. The V and J ends lost 6 bases and 9 bases respectively, with 12 bases between them. Full variable domain (missing parts from reference TRBV2 and TRBJ2-1): EPEVTQTPSHQVTQMGQEVILRCVPISNHLYFYWYRQILGQKVEFLVSFYNNEISEKSEIFDDQFSVERPDGSNFTLKIRSTKLEDSAMYFCASSAGEFEQFFGPGTRLTVL.

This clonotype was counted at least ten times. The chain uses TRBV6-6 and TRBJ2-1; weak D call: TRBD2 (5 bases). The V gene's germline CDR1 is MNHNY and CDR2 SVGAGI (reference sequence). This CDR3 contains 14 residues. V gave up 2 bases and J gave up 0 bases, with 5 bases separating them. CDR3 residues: CASSYTSSYNEQFF. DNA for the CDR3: TGTGCCAGCAGTTACACTAGCTCCTACAATGAGCAGTTCTTC.

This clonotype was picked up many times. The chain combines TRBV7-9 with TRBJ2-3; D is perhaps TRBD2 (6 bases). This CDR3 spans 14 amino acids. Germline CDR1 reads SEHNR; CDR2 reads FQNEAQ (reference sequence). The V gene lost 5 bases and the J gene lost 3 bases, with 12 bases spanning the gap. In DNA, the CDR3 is TGTGCCAGCAGCCCCCCCGGGAGTACAGATACGCAGTATTTT. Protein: CASSPPGSTDTQYF.

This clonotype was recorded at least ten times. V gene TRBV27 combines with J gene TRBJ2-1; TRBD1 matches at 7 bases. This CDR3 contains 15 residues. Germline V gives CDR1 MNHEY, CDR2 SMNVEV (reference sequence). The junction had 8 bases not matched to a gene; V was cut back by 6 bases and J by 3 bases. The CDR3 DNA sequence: TGTGCCAGCAGAGCACAGGGGAAAAACTACAATGAGCAGTTCTTC. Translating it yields CASRAQGKNYNEQFF.

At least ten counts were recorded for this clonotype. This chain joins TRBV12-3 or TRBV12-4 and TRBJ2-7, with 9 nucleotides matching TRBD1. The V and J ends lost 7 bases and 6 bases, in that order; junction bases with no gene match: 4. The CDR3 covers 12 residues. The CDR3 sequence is CASNQDRGEQYF. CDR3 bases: TGTGCCAGCAACCAGGACAGGGGCGAGCAGTACTTC.

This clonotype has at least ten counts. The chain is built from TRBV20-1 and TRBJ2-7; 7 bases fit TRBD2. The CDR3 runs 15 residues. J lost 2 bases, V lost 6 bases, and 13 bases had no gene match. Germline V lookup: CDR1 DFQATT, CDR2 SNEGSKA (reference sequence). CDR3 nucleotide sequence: TGCAGTGCATACTCTCTAGCGGCACCAACCTACGAGCAGTACTTC. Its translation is CSAYSLAAPTYEQYF.

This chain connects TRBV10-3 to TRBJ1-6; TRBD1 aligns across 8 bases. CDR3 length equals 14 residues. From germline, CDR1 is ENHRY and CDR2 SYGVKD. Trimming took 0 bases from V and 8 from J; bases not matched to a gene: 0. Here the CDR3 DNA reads TGTGCCATCAGTGAGTCGGGACAGGATTCACCCCTCCACTTT. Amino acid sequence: CAISESGQDSPLHF.

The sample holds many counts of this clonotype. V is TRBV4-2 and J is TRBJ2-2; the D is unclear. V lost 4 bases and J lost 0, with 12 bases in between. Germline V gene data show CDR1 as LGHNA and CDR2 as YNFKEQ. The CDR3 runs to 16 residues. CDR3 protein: CASSPSRQTNTGELFF. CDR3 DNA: TGTGCCAGCAGCCCCAGCAGGCAGACGAACACCGGGGAGCTGTTTTTT.

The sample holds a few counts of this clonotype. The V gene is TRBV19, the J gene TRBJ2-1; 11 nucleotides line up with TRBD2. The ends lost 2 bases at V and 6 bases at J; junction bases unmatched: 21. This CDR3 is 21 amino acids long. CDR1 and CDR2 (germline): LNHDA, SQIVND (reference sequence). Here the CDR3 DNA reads TGTGCCAGTAGTATAAAGGCCCAACGGGTAGCGGGAGGGCTGGGGGTCAATGAGCAGTTCTTC. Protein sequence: CASSIKAQRVAGGLGVNEQFF.

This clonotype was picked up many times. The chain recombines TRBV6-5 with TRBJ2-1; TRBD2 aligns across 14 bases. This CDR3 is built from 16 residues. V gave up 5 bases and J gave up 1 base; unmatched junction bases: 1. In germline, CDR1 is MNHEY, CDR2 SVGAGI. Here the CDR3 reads CASSRTSGRSYNEQFF. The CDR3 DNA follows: TGTGCCAGCAGTCGGACTAGCGGGAGGTCCTACAATGAGCAGTTCTTC.

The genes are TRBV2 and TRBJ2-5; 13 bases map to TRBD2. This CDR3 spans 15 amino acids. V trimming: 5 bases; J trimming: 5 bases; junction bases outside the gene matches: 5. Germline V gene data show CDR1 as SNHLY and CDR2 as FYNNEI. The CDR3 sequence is CASSRTSGSYETQYF. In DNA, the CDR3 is TGTGCCAGCAGTCGGACTAGCGGGAGTTATGAGACCCAGTACTTC.

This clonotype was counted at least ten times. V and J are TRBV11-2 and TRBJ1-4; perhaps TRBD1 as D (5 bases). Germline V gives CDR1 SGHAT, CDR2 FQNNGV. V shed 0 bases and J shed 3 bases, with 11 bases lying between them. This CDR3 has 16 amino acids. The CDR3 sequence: CASSLDGGTANEKLFF. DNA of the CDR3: TGTGCCAGCAGCTTAGATGGGGGAACAGCTAATGAAAAACTGTTTTTT.

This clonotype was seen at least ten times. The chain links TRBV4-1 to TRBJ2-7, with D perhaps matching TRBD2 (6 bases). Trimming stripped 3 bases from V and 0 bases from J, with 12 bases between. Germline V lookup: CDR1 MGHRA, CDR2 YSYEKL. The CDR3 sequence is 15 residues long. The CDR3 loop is CASSHGGAGSYEQYF. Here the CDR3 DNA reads TGCGCCAGCAGCCATGGAGGGGCTGGCTCCTACGAGCAGTACTTC.

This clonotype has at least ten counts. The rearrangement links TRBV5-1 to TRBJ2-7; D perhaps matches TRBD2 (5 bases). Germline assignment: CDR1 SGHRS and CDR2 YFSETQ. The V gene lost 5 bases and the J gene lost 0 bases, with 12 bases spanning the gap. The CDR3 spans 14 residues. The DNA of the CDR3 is TGCGCCAGCAGTCCAGTGACTAACTCCTACGAGCAGTACTTC. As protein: CASSPVTNSYEQYF.

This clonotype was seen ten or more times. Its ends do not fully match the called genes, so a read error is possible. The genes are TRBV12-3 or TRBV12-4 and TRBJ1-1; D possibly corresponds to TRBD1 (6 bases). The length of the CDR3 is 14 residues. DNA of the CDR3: TGTGCCAGCAGGACTATGGGACAAAACAGTGAAGCTTTCTTT. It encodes CASRTMGQNSEAFF.

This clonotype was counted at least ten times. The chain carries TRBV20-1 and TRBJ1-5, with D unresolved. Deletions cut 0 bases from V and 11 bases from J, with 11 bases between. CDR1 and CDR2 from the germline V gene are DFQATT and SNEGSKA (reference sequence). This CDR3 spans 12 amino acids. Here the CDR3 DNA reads TGCAGTGCTAGAGATCGGGAAACAGCCCAGCATTTT. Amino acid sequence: CSARDRETAQHF.

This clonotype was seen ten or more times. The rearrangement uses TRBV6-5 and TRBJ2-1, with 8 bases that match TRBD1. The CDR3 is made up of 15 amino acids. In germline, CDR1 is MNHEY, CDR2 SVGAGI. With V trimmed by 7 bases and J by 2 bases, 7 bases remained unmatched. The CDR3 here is CASTPDRGTYNEQFF. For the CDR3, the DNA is TGTGCCAGCACCCCAGACAGGGGCACCTACAATGAGCAGTTCTTC.

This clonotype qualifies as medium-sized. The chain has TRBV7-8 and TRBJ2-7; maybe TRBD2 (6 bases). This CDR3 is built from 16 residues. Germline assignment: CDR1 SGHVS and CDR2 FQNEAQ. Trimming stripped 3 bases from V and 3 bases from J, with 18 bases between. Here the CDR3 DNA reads TGTGCCAGCAGCTTCGGGTACGGTCGGGGGAGCTACGAGCAGTACTTC. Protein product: CASSFGYGRGSYEQYF.

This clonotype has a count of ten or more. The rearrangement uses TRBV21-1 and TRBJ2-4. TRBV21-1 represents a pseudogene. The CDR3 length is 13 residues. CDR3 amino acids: CASLFLAKNIQYF. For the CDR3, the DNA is TGTGCCAGCCTATTTTTAGCCAAAAACATTCAGTACTTC.

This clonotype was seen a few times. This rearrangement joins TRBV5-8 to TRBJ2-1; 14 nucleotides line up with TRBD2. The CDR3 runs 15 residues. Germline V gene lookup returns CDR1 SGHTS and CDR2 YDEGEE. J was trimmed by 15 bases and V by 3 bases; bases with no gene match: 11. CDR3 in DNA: TGTGCCAGCAGCTCCGGGACTAGCGGGGGATCCTTGGTGTTCTTC. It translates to CASSSGTSGGSLVFF.

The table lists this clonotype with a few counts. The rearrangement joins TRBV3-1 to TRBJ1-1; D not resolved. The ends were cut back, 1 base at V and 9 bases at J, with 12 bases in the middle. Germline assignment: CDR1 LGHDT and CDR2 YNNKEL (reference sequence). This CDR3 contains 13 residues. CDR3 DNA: TGTGCCAGCAGCCAAGCTGGTAGCTCTAAAGCTTTCTTT. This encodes CASSQAGSSKAFF. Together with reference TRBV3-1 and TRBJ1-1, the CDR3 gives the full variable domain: DTAVSQTPKYLVTQMGNDKSIKCEQNLGHDTMYWYKQDSKKFLKIMFSYNNKELIINETVPNRFSPKSPDKAHLNLHINSLELGDSAVYFCASSQAGSSKAFFGQGTRLTVV.

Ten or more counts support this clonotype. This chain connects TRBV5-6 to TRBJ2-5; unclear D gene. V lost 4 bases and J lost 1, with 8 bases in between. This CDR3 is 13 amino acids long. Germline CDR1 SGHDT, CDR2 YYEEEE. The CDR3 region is CASSRRAQETQYF. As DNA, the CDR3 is TGTGCCAGCAGCCGAAGAGCCCAAGAGACCCAGTACTTC.

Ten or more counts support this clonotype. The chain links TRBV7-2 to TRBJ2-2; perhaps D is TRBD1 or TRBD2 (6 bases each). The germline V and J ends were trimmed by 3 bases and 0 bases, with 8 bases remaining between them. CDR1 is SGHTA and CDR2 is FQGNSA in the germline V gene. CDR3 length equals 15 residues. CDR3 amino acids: CASSFGGANTGELFF. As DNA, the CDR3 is TGTGCCAGCAGCTTCGGGGGCGCGAACACCGGGGAGCTGTTTTTT.

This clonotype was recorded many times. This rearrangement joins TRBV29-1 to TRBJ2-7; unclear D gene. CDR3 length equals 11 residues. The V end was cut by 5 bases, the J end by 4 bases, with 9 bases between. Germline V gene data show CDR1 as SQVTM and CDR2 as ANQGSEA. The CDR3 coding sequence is TGCAGCGTTAATAACTTTTACGAGCAGTACTTC. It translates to CSVNNFYEQYF.